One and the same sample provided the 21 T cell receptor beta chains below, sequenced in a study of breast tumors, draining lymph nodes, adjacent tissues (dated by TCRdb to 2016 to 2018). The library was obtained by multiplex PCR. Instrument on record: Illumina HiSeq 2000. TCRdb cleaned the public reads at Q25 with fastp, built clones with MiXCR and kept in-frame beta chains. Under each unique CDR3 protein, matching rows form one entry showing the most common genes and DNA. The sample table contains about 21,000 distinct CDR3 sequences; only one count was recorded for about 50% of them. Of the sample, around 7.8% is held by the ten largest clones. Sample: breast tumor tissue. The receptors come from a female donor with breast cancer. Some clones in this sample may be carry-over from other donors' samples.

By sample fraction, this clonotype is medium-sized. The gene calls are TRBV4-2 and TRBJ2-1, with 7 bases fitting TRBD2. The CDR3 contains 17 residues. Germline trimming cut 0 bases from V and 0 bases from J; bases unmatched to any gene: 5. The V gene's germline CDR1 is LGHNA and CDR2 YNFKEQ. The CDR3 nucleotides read TGTGCCAGCAGCCAAGATTCCAGCGGGGCCTCCTACAATGAGCAGTTCTTC. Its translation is CASSQDSSGASYNEQFF.

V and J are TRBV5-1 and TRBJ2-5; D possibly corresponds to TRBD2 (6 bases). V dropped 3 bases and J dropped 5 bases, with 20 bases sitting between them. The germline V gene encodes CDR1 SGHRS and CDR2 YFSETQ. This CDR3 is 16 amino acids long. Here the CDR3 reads CASSYAGPPRGETQYF. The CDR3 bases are TGCGCCAGCAGCTATGCGGGACCTCCCCGCGGGGAGACCCAGTACTTC.

This CDR3 reads CSAISGSSYEQYF. CDR3 sequence (DNA): TGCAGTGCGATTAGCGGGAGCTCCTACGAGCAGTACTTC. The gene calls are TRBV20-1 and TRBJ2-7, with 9 bases that match TRBD2. Looked up from germline, CDR1 is DFQATT and CDR2 is SNEGSKA (reference sequence). The CDR3 has 13 residues. The V segment lost 6 bases and the J segment 0 bases; nucleotides outside the gene matches: 3.

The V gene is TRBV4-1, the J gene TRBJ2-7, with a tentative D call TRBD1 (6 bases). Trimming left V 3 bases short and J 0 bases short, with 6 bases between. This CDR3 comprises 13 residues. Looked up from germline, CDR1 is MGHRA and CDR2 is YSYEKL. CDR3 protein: CASSQDSSYEQYF. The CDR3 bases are TGCGCCAGCAGCCAGGACAGCTCCTACGAGCAGTACTTC.

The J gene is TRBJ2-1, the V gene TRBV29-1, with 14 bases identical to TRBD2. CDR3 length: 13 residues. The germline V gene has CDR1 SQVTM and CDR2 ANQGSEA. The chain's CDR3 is CSAGTSGSNEQFF. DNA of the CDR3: TGCAGTGCCGGGACTAGCGGGAGTAATGAGCAGTTCTTC.

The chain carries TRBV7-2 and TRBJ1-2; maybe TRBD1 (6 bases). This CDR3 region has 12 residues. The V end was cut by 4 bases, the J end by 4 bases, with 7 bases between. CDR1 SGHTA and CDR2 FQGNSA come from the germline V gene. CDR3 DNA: TGTGCCAGCAGCTCGGACAGCTATGGCTACACCTTC. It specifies CASSSDSYGYTF.

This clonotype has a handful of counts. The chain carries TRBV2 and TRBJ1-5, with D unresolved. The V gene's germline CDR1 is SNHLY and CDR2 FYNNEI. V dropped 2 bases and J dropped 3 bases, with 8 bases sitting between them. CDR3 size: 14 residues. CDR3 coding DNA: TGTGCCAGCAGTGAAAGCAGTACCAATCAGCCCCAGCATTTT. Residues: CASSESSTNQPQHF.

CDR3 in DNA: TGTGCCAGCATAGGGACTAGCGGGAGGCACGAGCAGTACTTC. This translates into CASIGTSGRHEQYF. The J gene is TRBJ2-7, the V gene TRBV6-2 or TRBV6-3, with TRBD2 matching over 15 bases. V was clipped by 7 bases and J by 5 bases; unmatched bases: 3. From germline, CDR1 is MNHEY and CDR2 SVGEGT. CDR3 length: 14 residues.

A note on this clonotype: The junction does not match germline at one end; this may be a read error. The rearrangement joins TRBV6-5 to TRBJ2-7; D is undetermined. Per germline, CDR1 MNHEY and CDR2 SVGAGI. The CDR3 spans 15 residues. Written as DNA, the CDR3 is TGTGCCAGCAGCTACTCAACGGTGAGATCCTACGAGCAGTACTTC. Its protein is CASSYSTVRSYEQYF.

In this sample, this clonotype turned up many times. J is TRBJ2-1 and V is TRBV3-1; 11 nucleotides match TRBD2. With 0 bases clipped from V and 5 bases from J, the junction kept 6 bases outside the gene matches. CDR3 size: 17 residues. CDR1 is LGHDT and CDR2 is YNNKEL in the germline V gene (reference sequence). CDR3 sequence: CASSQEVLAGANNEQFF. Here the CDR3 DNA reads TGTGCCAGCAGCCAAGAAGTACTAGCGGGAGCCAACAATGAGCAGTTCTTC.

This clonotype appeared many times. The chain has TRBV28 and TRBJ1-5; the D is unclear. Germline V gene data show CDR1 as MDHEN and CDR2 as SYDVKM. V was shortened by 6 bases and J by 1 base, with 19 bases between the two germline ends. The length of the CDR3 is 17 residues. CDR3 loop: CASSPRQLYMSNQPQHF. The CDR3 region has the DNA TGTGCCAGCAGCCCCAGGCAGTTGTATATGAGCAATCAGCCCCAGCATTTT.

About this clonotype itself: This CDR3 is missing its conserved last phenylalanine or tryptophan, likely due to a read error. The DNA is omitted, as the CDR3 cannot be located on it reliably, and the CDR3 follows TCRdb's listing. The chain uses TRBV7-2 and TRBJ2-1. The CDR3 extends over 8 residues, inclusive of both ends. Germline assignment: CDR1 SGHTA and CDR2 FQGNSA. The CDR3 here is CASSLARV.

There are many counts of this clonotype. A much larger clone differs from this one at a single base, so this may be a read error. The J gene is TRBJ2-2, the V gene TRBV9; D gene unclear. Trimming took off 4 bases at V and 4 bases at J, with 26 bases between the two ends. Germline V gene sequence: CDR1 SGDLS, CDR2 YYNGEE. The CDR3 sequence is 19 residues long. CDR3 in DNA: TGTGCCAGCAGCTACCCTCTCGGGTCACCCGTCGCCACCACCGGGGAGCTGTTTTTT. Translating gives CASSYPLGSPVATTGELFF.

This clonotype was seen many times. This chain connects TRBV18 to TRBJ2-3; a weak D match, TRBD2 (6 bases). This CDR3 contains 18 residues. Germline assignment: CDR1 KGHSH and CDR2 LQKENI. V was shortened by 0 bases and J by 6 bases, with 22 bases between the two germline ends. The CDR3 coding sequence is TGTGCCAGCTCACCACCTTACGAATATGGGAGGCCATACGATACGCAGTATTTT. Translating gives CASSPPYEYGRPYDTQYF.

This CDR3 reads CASSLTAGGPEDTQYF. The DNA for the CDR3 is TGTGCCAGCAGCTTAACGGCGGGAGGGCCTGAAGATACGCAGTATTTT. The chain carries TRBV7-9 and TRBJ2-3, with 9 bases lining up with TRBD2. V lost 2 bases, J lost 5 bases, and 8 bases stayed unmatched. From germline, CDR1 is SEHNR and CDR2 FQNEAQ (reference sequence). The CDR3 loop spans 16 amino acids.

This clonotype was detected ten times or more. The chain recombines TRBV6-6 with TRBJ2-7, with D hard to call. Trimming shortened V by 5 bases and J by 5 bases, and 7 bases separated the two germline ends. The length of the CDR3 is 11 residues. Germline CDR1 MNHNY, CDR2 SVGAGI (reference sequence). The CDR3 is CASSHANEQYF. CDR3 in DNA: TGTGCCAGCAGTCACGCAAACGAGCAGTACTTC.

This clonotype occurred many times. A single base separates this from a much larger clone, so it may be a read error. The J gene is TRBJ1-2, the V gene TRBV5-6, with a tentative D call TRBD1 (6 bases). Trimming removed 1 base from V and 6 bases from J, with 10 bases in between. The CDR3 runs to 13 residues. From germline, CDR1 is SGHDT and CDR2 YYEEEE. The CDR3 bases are TGTGCCAGCAGCTTGCGGGGGCCGGATGGCTACACCTTC. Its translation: CASSLRGPDGYTF.

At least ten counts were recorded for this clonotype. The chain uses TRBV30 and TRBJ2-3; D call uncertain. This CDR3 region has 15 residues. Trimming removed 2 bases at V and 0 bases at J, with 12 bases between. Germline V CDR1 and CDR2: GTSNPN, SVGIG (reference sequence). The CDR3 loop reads CAWSRGDPSTDTQYF. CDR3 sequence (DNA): TGTGCCTGGAGTCGTGGCGACCCTAGCACAGATACGCAGTATTTT. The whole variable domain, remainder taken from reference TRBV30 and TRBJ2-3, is SQTIHQWPATLVQPVGSPLSLECTVEGTSNPNLYWYRQAAGRGLQLLFYSVGIGQISSEVPQNLSASRPQDRQFILSSKKLLLSDSGFYLCAWSRGDPSTDTQYFGPGTRLTVL.

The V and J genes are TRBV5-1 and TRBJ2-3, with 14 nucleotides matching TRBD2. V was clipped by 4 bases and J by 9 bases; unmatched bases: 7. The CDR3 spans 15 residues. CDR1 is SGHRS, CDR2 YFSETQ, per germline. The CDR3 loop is CASSVTGLAGDTQYF. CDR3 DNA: TGCGCCAGCAGCGTAACGGGACTAGCGGGAGACACGCAGTATTTT.

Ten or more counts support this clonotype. The CDR3 region is CASSFRSSYEQYF. CDR3 coding DNA: TGTGCCAGCAGTTTTAGAAGTTCCTACGAGCAGTACTTC. This chain links TRBV27 with TRBJ2-7; D uncertain. V lost 3 bases to trimming and J lost 1 base, with 7 bases between them. CDR1 MNHEY and CDR2 SMNVEV come from the germline V gene (reference sequence). The CDR3 loop spans 13 amino acids.

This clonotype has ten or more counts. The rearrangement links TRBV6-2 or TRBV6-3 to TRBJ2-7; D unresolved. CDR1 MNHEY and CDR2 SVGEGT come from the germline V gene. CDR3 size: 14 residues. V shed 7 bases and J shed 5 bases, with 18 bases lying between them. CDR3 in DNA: TGTGCCAGCACCCTAAAGGGTTCTGTCGACGAGCAGTACTTC. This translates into CASTLKGSVDEQYF.